Listed below are T cell receptor beta chains from one sample, sequenced in a study of cytomegalovirus exposure and HLA in healthy donors. Assay: immunoSEQ multiplex PCR; the TCRdb copy retains only in-frame clones and omits some. In the table there are 85,000 to 100,000 clones, around 73% of which are singletons. Material: PBMCs. Source of these receptors: a woman aged 55-70 years in good health and CMV-seronegative. Both conserved end residues are part of each CDR3. The D gene is left open where the match is weak. Expanded clones get a size class; other rows say once, few or many, or leave the size out.

CDR3 DNA	CDR3 protein	V gene	J gene	D gene	clone size
TGTGCCAGCAGTTTAGACCCCCAGACAGGGGCGAATCAGCCCCAGCATTTT	CASSLDPQTGANQPQHF	TRBV28	TRBJ1-5	TRBD1	.
TGTGCCAGCAGTTACTCTAAGGGGGAAGAGACCCAGTACTTC	CASSYSKGEETQYF	TRBV6-5	TRBJ2-5	.	.
TGTGCCAGCAGCCTGGAGGGGACCCAAGGATCCGAGCAGTACTTC	CASSLEGTQGSEQYF	TRBV7-6	TRBJ2-7	.	.
TGTGCCAGCCGACAGGGGTTGAACTATGGCTACACCTTC	CASRQGLNYGYTF	TRBV6-1	TRBJ1-2	TRBD1	.
TGTGCCAGCAGTCCAAGCACAGGGGATCGCTCCTACGAGCAGTACTTC	CASSPSTGDRSYEQYF	TRBV28	TRBJ2-7	TRBD1	.
TGTGCCAGCAGTTACTCGAGACAGGGGGACCTCTATGGCTACACCTTC	CASSYSRQGDLYGYTF	TRBV6-5	TRBJ1-2	TRBD1	few
TGTGCCAGCGGCAGGGGCGCGGGCACTGAAGCTTTCTTT	CASGRGAGTEAFF	TRBV7-6	TRBJ1-1	.	.
TGTGCCAGCAGCTTAGTACAGGCGAACTACGAGCAGTACTTC	CASSLVQANYEQYF	TRBV11-2	TRBJ2-7	.	.
TGTGCCAGCAGCTTGGGCGGGACTCCCTTTGGGGAGACCCAGTACTTC	CASSLGGTPFGETQYF	TRBV5-8	TRBJ2-5	.	.
TGTGCCAGCAGCTCCGGGACAGCTAGCAATGAGCAGTTCTTC	CASSSGTASNEQFF	TRBV5-6	TRBJ2-1	TRBD1	few
TGCAGCGTTGAAGACAGGTCCACCGGGGAGCTGTTTTTT	CSVEDRSTGELFF	TRBV29-1	TRBJ2-2	.	.
TGTGCCAGCAGCTTTTTGGCTCAAGAGACCCAGTACTTC	CASSFLAQETQYF	TRBV7-9	TRBJ2-5	.	.
TGTGCCAGTAGGGACACTGCGATCTACACCTTC	CASRDTAIYTF	TRBV19	TRBJ1-2	.	.
TGTGCCAGTAGCAACGGACAGGGGGTCTATCAGCCCCAGCATTTT	CASSNGQGVYQPQHF	TRBV19	TRBJ1-5	TRBD1	once
TGTGCCAGCAGCTCCCAGGCCAGCGCGGGTGAGCAGTTCTTC	CASSSQASAGEQFF	TRBV2	TRBJ2-1	.	.
TGTGCCAGCAGCTTAGACAGGGGGGATTATGGCTACACCTTC	CASSLDRGDYGYTF	TRBV11-2	TRBJ1-2	TRBD1	.
TGTGCCAGTCGACAGGACCCCCACGAGCAGTACTTC	CASRQDPHEQYF	TRBV28	TRBJ2-7	.	.
TGTGCCAGCAGGTTAAGTAGCGGGACTGCTGCAGAGACCCAGTACTTC	CASRLSSGTAAETQYF	TRBV7-9	TRBJ2-5	TRBD2	.
TGTGCCAGCAGTTACGAGGGAGGAGTCACAGATACGCAGTATTTT	CASSYEGGVTDTQYF	TRBV6-5	TRBJ2-3	.	.
TGTGCCAGCAGGGTCGGGACTGCACAAGAGACCCAGTACTTC	CASRVGTAQETQYF	TRBV5-6	TRBJ2-5	.	.
TGTGCCAGCACAAAAGCGGGACAGGGGGCATTAGGCTATGGCTACACCTTC	CASTKAGQGALGYGYTF	TRBV28	TRBJ1-2	TRBD1	.
TGTGCCAGCAGCCCCCGACAGATAGCCAAAAACATTCAGTACTTC	CASSPRQIAKNIQYF	TRBV7-2	TRBJ2-4	.	few
TGTGCCAGCAGCCACTTACCGGGACTAGAATCCTACGAGCAGTACTTC	CASSHLPGLESYEQYF	TRBV7-9	TRBJ2-7	TRBD2	few
TGCGCCAGCAGCCGAGATCGAGGTGCCGGCGGGGATCAGCCCCAGCATTTT	CASSRDRGAGGDQPQHF	TRBV4-3	TRBJ1-5	.	.
TGTGCCAGCAGCCGTCTCGGACTAGCGGACGGGACCCAGTACTTC	CASSRLGLADGTQYF	TRBV7-2	TRBJ2-5	TRBD2	.
TGTGCCAGCAGTTACTCGGGGGGGAACACTGAAGCTTTCTTT	CASSYSGGNTEAFF	TRBV6-5	TRBJ1-1	.	.
TGTGCCAGCAGCCTCCAAAGCGGGACGCCCACAGATACGCAGTATTTT	CASSLQSGTPTDTQYF	TRBV7-2	TRBJ2-3	TRBD2	.
TGTGCCAGCAGCGTAGGTGGAGGGGCCAAAAACATTCAGTACTTC	CASSVGGGAKNIQYF	TRBV9	TRBJ2-4	.	.
TGTGCCAGCAGTGCGACTAGCGGGACGCAGTTCTTC	CASSATSGTQFF	TRBV27	TRBJ2-1	TRBD2	.
TGTGCCAGTTCAAGCGAGGGGGGGGAAGTAAGATCCTCCTACGAGCAGTACTTC	CASSSEGGEVRSSYEQYF	TRBV19	TRBJ2-7	.	.
TGTGCCAGCAGTTCCCCAGCTGGGGCCAACGTCCTGACTTTC	CASSSPAGANVLTF	TRBV6-1	TRBJ2-6	.	once
TGCACCAGCCCGACAGGGTACTTAGTAAACGGCTACACCTTC	CTSPTGYLVNGYTF	TRBV1	TRBJ1-2	.	.
TGTGCCAGTACCATCTCGACAGGCACTCCTGAAGCTTTCTTT	CASTISTGTPEAFF	TRBV19	TRBJ1-1	.	.
TGTGCCAGCCTCGGACTAGCGGGAGGAGGGCCCAACACCGGGGAGCTGTTTTTT	CASLGLAGGGPNTGELFF	TRBV28	TRBJ2-2	TRBD2	.
TGCGCCAGCAGCTTGGCCCCTACTAGCGAAGAGACCCAGTACTTC	CASSLAPTSEETQYF	TRBV5-1	TRBJ2-5	TRBD2	few
TGTGCCAGCAGCTTATCGGCAGGGGTGAGCTCCTACGAGCAGTACTTC	CASSLSAGVSSYEQYF	TRBV7-2	TRBJ2-7	.	few
TGTGCCAGCAGGGGGTCCGGGGGGTACGAGCAGTACTTC	CASRGSGGYEQYF	TRBV6-5	TRBJ2-7	TRBD2	few
TGTGCCAGCAGCCCAATCGAGTACTACGAGCAGTACTTC	CASSPIEYYEQYF	TRBV11-2	TRBJ2-7	.	.
TGTGCCAGCAGTTTGGAAGGGAAGAGGGGGAGCTCCTATAATTCACCCCTCCACTTT	CASSLEGKRGSSYNSPLHF	TRBV27	TRBJ1-6	.	.
TGCGTCCAGAGGGTGTGGGATTCACCCCTCCACTTT	CVQRVWDSPLHF	TRBV10-1	TRBJ1-6	.	few
TGTGCCAGTAGCGTGACAGGGTCCCACGAGCAGTACTTC	CASSVTGSHEQYF	TRBV19	TRBJ2-7	TRBD1	.
TGTGCCAGCAGCTTAAGCGTGGGGGGTAGTGCTGAAGCTTTCTTT	CASSLSVGGSAEAFF	TRBV7-2	TRBJ1-1	.	.
TGTGCCAGCAGCTCGCTTTTTGCGGGACAGAGCCAAGAGACCCAGTACTTC	CASSSLFAGQSQETQYF	TRBV7-8	TRBJ2-5	.	.
TGTGCCAGCAGCCCCTCCGGGACAGGGGGGGGAGAGACCCAGTACTTC	CASSPSGTGGGETQYF	TRBV11-2	TRBJ2-5	TRBD1	.
TGTGCCAGCAGCTTAGGGGCTAGCGTATTAAGTACAGATACGCAGTATTTT	CASSLGASVLSTDTQYF	TRBV7-2	TRBJ2-3	.	.
TGTGCCAGCAGTTATGGTCTAGCCGGTAATGAGCAGTTCTTC	CASSYGLAGNEQFF	TRBV6-5	TRBJ2-1	.	.
TGTGCCAGTAGTACGGGACTAGCGGTCAATGAGCAGTTCTTC	CASSTGLAVNEQFF	TRBV19	TRBJ2-1	TRBD2	.
TGTGCCACCCAACGAGGGGGCTCCTACAATGAGCAGTTCTTC	CATQRGGSYNEQFF	TRBV15	TRBJ2-1	.	once
TGTGCCATCAGGGACAGGGTGGTGAACACTGAAGCTTTCTTT	CAIRDRVVNTEAFF	TRBV10-3	TRBJ1-1	TRBD1	.
TGTGCCAGTAGTCCTTTGCTCCGGGGGGACCAAGAGACCCAGTACTTC	CASSPLLRGDQETQYF	TRBV19	TRBJ2-5	TRBD2	.
TGTGCCAGGCGGGGGACAGGGAGGGAGACCCAGTACTTC	CARRGTGRETQYF	TRBV6-7	TRBJ2-5	TRBD1	.
TGTGCCAGCAGTTTGGACAGGTACTATGGCTACACCTTC	CASSLDRYYGYTF	TRBV6-5	TRBJ1-2	TRBD1	.
TGTGCCAGCAGTCCCCCAGAACTAGCTCTCCACAATGAGCAGTTCTTC	CASSPPELALHNEQFF	TRBV28	TRBJ2-1	.	.
TGTGCCAGCAGCCCGCGGACAGGGGATGAGGATGGCTACACCTTC	CASSPRTGDEDGYTF	TRBV7-2	TRBJ1-2	TRBD1	once
TGTGCCAGCAGCTTGACAGGGGGCTACGAGCAGTACTTC	CASSLTGGYEQYF	TRBV5-6	TRBJ2-7	TRBD1	.
TGTGCCAGCCGGACAGGGTATAATTCACCCCTCCACTTT	CASRTGYNSPLHF	TRBV2	TRBJ1-6	TRBD1	.
TGTGCCAGCAGTTCGTGGGACAGCGGGGAGACCCAGTACTTC	CASSSWDSGETQYF	TRBV27	TRBJ2-5	.	.
TGTGCCTGGAGAAGACTAGCGGGAGTAGATCATACGCAGTATTTT	CAWRRLAGVDHTQYF	TRBV30	TRBJ2-3	TRBD2	.
TGTGCCAGCAGCTTGGATGGGCCTGGAAACACCATATATTTT	CASSLDGPGNTIYF	TRBV5-6	TRBJ1-3	.	few